This T cell receptor beta chain is from a study of spatial heterogeneity in lung cancer (dated by TCRdb to about 2019). With respect to the entire study: More beta-chain than alpha-chain transcripts were consistently detected, likely reflecting higher beta-chain transcript abundance. Both alpha and beta chains were TCR-sequenced in about 240 tumor regions, approximately 68 matched nontumor lung samples and roughly 50 PBMC samples obtained at surgery. The study quantitatively compared TCR alpha and beta repertoires across multiple tumor regions, matched nontumor lung and blood in non-small cell lung cancer. Nonsynonymous mutation counts, determined by whole-exome sequencing of tumor tissue, were related to features of the TCR repertoire. In the raw uncorrected reads, each unique combination of TCR and UMI appeared more than ten times on average. Results and caveats for the whole study, not just this receptor: Confirming at a functional level the hypothesis that regional TCRs recognize regional mutations was considered to require additional single-cell paired TCR alpha and beta sequencing. Ubiquitous expanded tumor TCRs were detected in blood more often at tumor resection than at routine follow-up.

This clonotype was counted many times. Its antigen is not yet known. Per-base qualities were not stored, and no clone one base away is much larger. Including the terminal cysteine and phenylalanine, the CDR3 comprises 14 residues. The CDR3 DNA has 42 bases and is translated from base 1. The germline V gene supplies CDR1 SQVTM and CDR2 ANQGSEA. The germline ends are 15 bases apart after V is trimmed by 6 bases and J by 3 bases. Sample time point, as interpreted from the label and publication: sample taken at primary tumor resection. For TCR sequencing, whole RNA was extracted from tumor and nontumor lung tissue, or from cryopreserved PBMC samples, and no cell sorting was done. Samples were obtained from 65 to 90 patients with early-stage, untreated non-small cell lung cancer from the lung TRACERx cohort. Patients were selected for TCR sequencing only if sufficient RNA was available from at least two tumor regions.

Receptors were amplified or captured by 5' RACE. Sequencing was performed on a NextSeq 500. The TCR library protocol attached a unique molecular identifier to each TCR cDNA molecule to allow correction of PCR and sequencing errors. In the paper's pipeline: TCR identification, UMI-based error correction and CDR3 extraction were performed with Decombinator tools. Expanded TCRs were defined as those above a frequency of 2 per 1,000, corresponding to the top 1% of the tumor frequency distribution. Renyi diversity was calculated using the R vegan package after each repertoire was subsampled 100 times to 5,000 TCRs. CDR3 similarity networks were built from amino acid triplet string-kernel similarity, connecting CDR3s with pairwise similarity above 0.82. The public reads were reanalyzed by TCRdb: fastp trimming at Q25, MiXCR alignment, in-frame beta chains only. One record per CDR3 amino acid sequence lists the most common genes and DNA. The V and J calls shown here were made by TCRdb, not taken from the authors' results. This sample has about 82,000 distinct CDR3 sequences in its table, and around an eighth of those were observed once. Around 4.3% of the sample goes to the ten largest clones.

This sequence originates from a male donor with early-stage non-small cell lung cancer. The sequence links TRBV29-1 to TRBJ1-5, with a weak D call of TRBD1 (5 bases match). Sample: PBMCs, taken at surgery. For the CDR3, the sequence is CSVTLGGDNQPQHF. The DNA reads TGCAGCGTCACCCTGGGGGGGGACAATCAGCCCCAGCATTTT.